This T cell receptor beta chain was found in a study of T cells in Graves' hyperthyroidism and ophthalmopathy. Authors of the study amplified TCR beta CDR3 regions from RNA transcripts. TCR CDR3 regions were first amplified by RT-PCR with HTBI primers. MiXCR was run by TCRdb on the multiplex PCR reads, yielding one entry per CDR3 protein. Here the sample spans 300,000 to 350,000 distinct CDR3 sequences, approximately 16% being singletons. The V gene end was trimmed by 6 bases and the J gene end by 4 bases; junction bases not matched to a gene: 10. CDR1 is SGHRS, CDR2 YFSETQ, per germline. This CDR3 has 15 amino acids. In this sample, this clonotype turned up many times.

The chain uses TRBV5-1 and TRBJ2-1; 7 nucleotides agree with TRBD1. The sequencing sample was made of blood. The source is a man under 40 with Graves' hyperthyroidism. The CDR3 coding sequence is TGCGCCAGCATGATGGGGACAGAATTTTACAATGAGCAGTTCTTC. This sequence encodes CASMMGTEFYNEQFF.